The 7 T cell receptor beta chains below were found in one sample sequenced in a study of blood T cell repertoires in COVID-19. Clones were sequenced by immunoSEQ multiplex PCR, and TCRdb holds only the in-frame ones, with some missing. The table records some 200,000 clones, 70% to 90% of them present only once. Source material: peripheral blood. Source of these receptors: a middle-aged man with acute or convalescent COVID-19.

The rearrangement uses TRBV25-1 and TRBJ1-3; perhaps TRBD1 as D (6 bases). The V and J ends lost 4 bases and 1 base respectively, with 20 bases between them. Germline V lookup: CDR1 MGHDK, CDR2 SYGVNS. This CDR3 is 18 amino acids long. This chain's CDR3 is CASSAPSHRDRSGNTIYF. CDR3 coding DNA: TGTGCCAGCAGTGCCCCCTCCCACAGGGATAGGTCTGGAAACACCATATATTTT.

The CDR3 DNA reads as TGTGCCAGCAGCCAAGATTTGGGGCGCCTTTATGGCTACACCTTC. This encodes CASSQDLGRLYGYTF. V is TRBV4-2 and J is TRBJ1-2; the D gene is possibly TRBD1 (5 bases). This CDR3 is 15 amino acids long. Trimming removed 0 bases from V and 5 bases from J, with 13 bases in between. From germline, CDR1 is LGHNA and CDR2 YNFKEQ.

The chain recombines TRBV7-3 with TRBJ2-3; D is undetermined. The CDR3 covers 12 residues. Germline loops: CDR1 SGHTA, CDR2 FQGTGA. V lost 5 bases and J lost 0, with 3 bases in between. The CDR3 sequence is CASSISTDTQYF. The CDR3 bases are TGTGCCAGCAGCATAAGCACAGATACGCAGTATTTT. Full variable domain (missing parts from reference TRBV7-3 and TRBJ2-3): GAGVSQTPSNKVTEKGKYVELRCDPISGHTALYWYRQSLGQGPEFLIYFQGTGAADDSGLPNDRFFAVRPEGSVSTLKIQRTERGDSAVYLCASSISTDTQYFGPGTRLTVL.

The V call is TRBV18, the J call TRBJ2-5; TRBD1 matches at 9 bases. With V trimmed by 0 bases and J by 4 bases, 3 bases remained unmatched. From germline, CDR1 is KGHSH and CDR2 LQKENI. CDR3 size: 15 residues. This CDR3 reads CASSPPVTGGETQYF. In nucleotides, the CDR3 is TGTGCCAGCTCACCACCGGTGACAGGGGGAGAGACCCAGTACTTC.

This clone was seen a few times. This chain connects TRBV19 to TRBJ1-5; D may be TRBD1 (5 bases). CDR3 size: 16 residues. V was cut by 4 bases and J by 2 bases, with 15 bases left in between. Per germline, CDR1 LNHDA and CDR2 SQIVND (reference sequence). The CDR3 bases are TGTGCCAGTAGTAAGCAGGGCCAGGGTGGCAATCAGCCCCAGCATTTT. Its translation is CASSKQGQGGNQPQHF.

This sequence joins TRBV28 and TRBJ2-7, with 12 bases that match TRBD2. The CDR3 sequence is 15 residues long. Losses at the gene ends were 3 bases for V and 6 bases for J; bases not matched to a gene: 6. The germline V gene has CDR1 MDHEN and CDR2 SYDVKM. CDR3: CASSFPTSGGTEQYF. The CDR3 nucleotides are TGTGCCAGCAGTTTCCCGACTAGCGGGGGAACCGAGCAGTACTTC.

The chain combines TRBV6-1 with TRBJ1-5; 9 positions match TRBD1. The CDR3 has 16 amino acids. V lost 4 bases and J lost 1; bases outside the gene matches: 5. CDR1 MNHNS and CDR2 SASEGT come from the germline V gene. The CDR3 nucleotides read TGTGCCAGCAGTGGGGGGACAGGGACAAGCAATCAGCCCCAGCATTTT. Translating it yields CASSGGTGTSNQPQHF.